Reported below is one T cell receptor beta chain. Germline CDR1 reads SGHVS; CDR2 reads FQNEAQ. The length of the CDR3 is 14 residues. V lost 1 base and J lost 6, with 10 bases in between. The entry originates in a study of blood T cells in healthy people across ages. With each sample, at least 6 micrograms of total RNA were extracted. The second PCR ran roughly 6 to 11 cycles with a sample-barcoded 5' primer and J-beta primers. TCRdb reprocessed the 5' RACE reads via MiXCR and lists one record per CDR3 protein. The sample carries about 780,000 distinct CDR3 sequences, less than 60% recorded once. The chain links TRBV7-8 to TRBJ2-1; D is ambiguous. This receptor was taken from a man at least 80 years old in good health. Sequencing input: blood. The CDR3, as DNA: TGTGCCAGCAGCTTAGTGGCGGTCCGCAATGAGCAGTTCTTC. It encodes CASSLVAVRNEQFF.